This paragraph reports one T cell receptor (beta chain). Clones were read by immunoSEQ multiplex PCR, and TCRdb kept only the in-frame ones, dropping some. This sample has around 29,000 clones, with roughly 91% found just once. These data originate in a study of blood T cell repertoires in COVID-19. Across the study: The origin of the acute and convalescent COVID-19 samples was the United States, Italy and Spain.

The length of the CDR3 is 15 residues. V gave up 1 base and J gave up 7 bases; unmatched junction bases: 6. Germline V CDR1 and CDR2: LNHDA, SQIVND (reference sequence). The sample consisted of peripheral blood. This TCR came from a man in his 70s with active COVID-19. The rearrangement joins TRBV19 to TRBJ1-5; 8 nucleotides align to TRBD1. CDR3 sequence: CASSIGPRGPQPQHF. In nucleotides, the CDR3 is TGTGCCAGTAGTATAGGGCCCAGGGGGCCACAGCCCCAGCATTTT.